This T cell receptor beta chain was recovered during a study of CD8+ T cells in alopecia areata. Overall study: Twice daily, treated patients received 5 to 10 mg of oral tofacitinib.

Comments on this clone: Its antigen is undetermined.

The authors extracted RNA and reverse transcribed it into cDNA as the sequencing template. Here immunoSEQ multiplex PCR was the method, and the copy in TCRdb shows in-frame clones only, minus some. In the table there are more than 95,000 clones, 35% to 40% of which are singletons. In alopecia areata patients, both lesional scalp punch biopsies and peripheral blood were collected. Findings and caveats of the study: Normal scalp had lower clonality than lesional scalp, with alopecia totalis/universalis lesions showing this most strongly.

The ends were cut back, 3 bases at V and 4 bases at J, with 12 bases in the middle. Germline-derived CDR1 and CDR2 are MNHNY and SVGAGI (reference sequence). The CDR3 contains 14 residues. What was sequenced was CD4+ T cells sorted from blood. The rearrangement joins TRBV6-6 to TRBJ1-1; tentative D call: TRBD1 (6 bases). This clonotype was sampled from a human donor with alopecia areata. The CDR3 bases are TGTGCCAGCAGTTATAGTAAGGGGGGCACTGAAGCTTTCTTT. Amino acid sequence: CASSYSKGGTEAFF.